The next 6 T cell receptor beta chains were all read from a single sample in a study of vaccination effects on CD4 cells after COVID-19. Repertoires were generated with immunoSEQ multiplex PCR, while TCRdb's copy carries only in-frame clones and drops some. The sample yields tens of thousands of clones, more than 80% seen once. What these receptors recognize is not known. Using viral peptide pools, the ViraFEST assay grew out antigen-specific CD4+ T cells prior to sequencing. Isolating CD4+ T cells followed less than 12 days of culture. Sequences were derived from CD4+ T cells from PBMCs cultured with HCoV-229E spike peptides, sampled before COVID-19 vaccination. These receptors were taken from a human donor who received a COVID-19 vaccine.

V is TRBV6-2 or TRBV6-3 and J is TRBJ1-5; D might be TRBD1 (6 bases). V lost 5 bases to trimming and J lost 4 bases, with 21 bases between them. Germline loops: CDR1 MNHEY, CDR2 SVGEGT. The CDR3 totals 17 residues. The chain's CDR3 is CASSAPSTGARNQPQHF. The CDR3 DNA reads TGTGCCAGCAGTGCCCCCTCAACGGGGGCCCGTAATCAGCCCCAGCATTTT.

This clone showed up just once. The chain joins TRBV7-2 to TRBJ2-3, with TRBD2 identical over 8 bases. This CDR3 has 15 amino acids. Germline values: CDR1 SGHTA, CDR2 FQGNSA. J lost 1 base, V lost 2 bases, and 2 bases had no gene match. For the CDR3, the DNA is TGTGCCAGCAGCTTATCGCGGGGGGGCACAGATACGCAGTATTTT. Encoded protein: CASSLSRGGTDTQYF.

A few counts support this clone. The chain couples TRBV5-6 to TRBJ1-5; D not resolved. The CDR3 spans 12 residues. Deletions cut 1 base from V and 5 bases from J, with 4 bases between. Germline V gives CDR1 SGHDT, CDR2 YYEEEE. The CDR3 protein is CASSLMDQPQHF. Written as DNA, the CDR3 is TGTGCCAGCAGCTTGATGGATCAGCCCCAGCATTTT.

The chain couples TRBV7-9 to TRBJ2-5, with 7 bases aligning to TRBD1. V was clipped by 5 bases and J by 2 bases; unmatched bases: 11. Germline-derived CDR1 and CDR2 are SEHNR and FQNEAQ (reference sequence). CDR3 length: 16 amino acids. CDR3 amino acids: CASSRTGSTTQETQYF. DNA for the CDR3: TGTGCCAGCAGCAGGACAGGCTCTACTACTCAAGAGACCCAGTACTTC.

The genes are TRBV25-1 and TRBJ1-4; tentative D call: TRBD1 (5 bases). CDR1 and CDR2 (germline): MGHDK, SYGVNS. Trimming left V 6 bases short and J 10 bases short, with 15 bases between. The CDR3 contains 13 residues. Here the CDR3 DNA reads TGTGCCAGCAGGGGGGGATGGCGAGGAAAACTGTTTTTT. Protein product: CASRGGWRGKLFF. Based on the CDR3 plus reference TRBV25-1 and TRBJ1-4, the full variable domain is EADIYQTPRYLVIGTGKKITLECSQTMGHDKMYWYQQDPGMELHLIHYSYGVNSTEKGDLSSESTVSRIRTEHFPLTLESARPSHTSQYLCASRGGWRGKLFFGSGTQLSVL.

The chain recombines TRBV3-1 (or the pseudogene TRBV3-2) with TRBJ1-1; D may be TRBD1 (5 bases). The V gene's germline CDR1 is LGHDT and CDR2 YNNKEL (reference sequence). The CDR3 has 14 residues. V was pared by 7 bases and J by 4 bases, with 16 bases between. The CDR3: CASTYGGFSTEAFF. The DNA for the CDR3 is TGTGCCAGCACCTATGGGGGATTTTCCACTGAAGCTTTCTTT.